Shown below are 12 T cell receptor beta chains from a single sample sequenced in a study of Ad26.COV2.S vaccination and SARS-CoV-2 variants. Clones were sequenced by immunoSEQ multiplex PCR, and TCRdb holds only the in-frame ones, with some missing. The repertoire holds a few hundred thousand clones, about 90% seen once, with approximately 4.3% in the top ten. This sample's treatment: around 19 received Ad26.COV2.S at low or high dose, single or two shots; about 5 received placebo; per-sample allocation not given. Following the first vaccine or placebo injection, samples were taken on day 63. The sample was peripheral blood, taken in a trial of Ad26.COV2.S vaccine versus placebo. These receptors all stem from a person between 18 and 65 years old who received the Ad26.COV2.S COVID-19 vaccine or a placebo.

The CDR3 region is CASSQAGLSLSYEQYF. In DNA form, the CDR3 reads TGTGCCAGCAGCCAAGCGGGACTTTCACTCTCCTACGAGCAGTACTTC. The chain recombines TRBV14 with TRBJ2-7, with D possibly matching TRBD2 (6 bases). CDR1 and CDR2 from the germline V gene are SGHDN and FVKESK. Trimming cost V 1 base and J 0 bases, with 13 bases left between them. There are 16 residues in the CDR3.

This clone has just one count. J is TRBJ2-3 and V is TRBV13; 9 nucleotides line up with TRBD2. Germline values: CDR1 PRHDT, CDR2 FYEKMQ (reference sequence). CDR3 size: 17 residues. V shed 0 bases and J 4 bases; nucleotides not matched to a gene: 8. The DNA of the CDR3 is TGTGCCAGCAGCTTAGGCCCCGGGACTAGCAGCGCAGATACGCAGTATTTT. Its protein is CASSLGPGTSSADTQYF.

J is TRBJ2-7 and V is TRBV5-1; 7 bases align to TRBD2. Germline V gene sequence: CDR1 SGHRS, CDR2 YFSETQ. The CDR3 totals 16 residues. The V gene end was trimmed by 1 base and the J gene end by 6 bases; junction bases not matched to a gene: 13. The CDR3: CASSLRRGEGLSEQYF. In DNA, the CDR3 is TGCGCCAGCAGCTTGCGTCGCGGGGAGGGCCTGAGCGAGCAGTACTTC. Drawing the rest from reference TRBV5-1 and TRBJ2-7, the complete variable domain is KAGVTQTPRYLIKTRGQQVTLSCSPISGHRSVSWYQQTPGQGLQFLFEYFSETQRNKGNFPGRFSGRQFSNSRSEMNVSTLELGDSALYLCASSLRRGEGLSEQYFGPGTRLTVT.

V usage is TRBV5-1 and J usage is TRBJ2-4, with a possible D match to TRBD1 (7 bases). V was pared by 4 bases and J by 9 bases, with 20 bases between. CDR1 is SGHRS, CDR2 YFSETQ, per germline. The CDR3 runs to 15 residues. CDR3 bases: TGCGCCAGCAGCGAAGGGACAGCCGTCGGGGGCATTCAGTACTTC. Its translation is CASSEGTAVGGIQYF.

The CDR3 DNA is TGTGCCAGTCGCCCGGTCTCCTACAATGAGCAGTTCTTC. This encodes CASRPVSYNEQFF. The chain has TRBV6-5 and TRBJ2-1; D unclear. V dropped 9 bases and J dropped 0 bases, with 9 bases sitting between them. Germline-derived CDR1 and CDR2 are MNHEY and SVGAGI. The CDR3 extends over 13 amino acids.

The chain couples TRBV24-1 to TRBJ1-5; D is perhaps TRBD1 (5 bases). CDR1 is KGHDR and CDR2 is SFDVKD in the germline V gene. The V gene lost 4 bases and the J gene lost 0 bases, with 15 bases spanning the gap. This CDR3 is built from 17 residues. DNA of the CDR3: TGTGCCACCAGTGACTACTCCGGGACGGATAGCAATCAGCCCCAGCATTTT. This gives the protein CATSDYSGTDSNQPQHF.

V is TRBV7-2 and J is TRBJ2-1; D remains ambiguous. The CDR3 is 13 amino acids. The V end was cut by 2 bases, the J end by 0 bases, with 2 bases between. The germline V gene encodes CDR1 SGHTA and CDR2 FQGNSA. The CDR3 is CASSLFSYNEQFF. The CDR3 DNA reads as TGTGCCAGCAGCTTATTCTCCTACAATGAGCAGTTCTTC.

The count of this clone is one. J is TRBJ2-5 and V is TRBV7-3; the match to TRBD2 covers 9 bases. In germline, CDR1 is SGHTA, CDR2 FQGTGA. The CDR3 is 15 residues long. V gave up 1 base and J gave up 5 bases; unmatched junction bases: 5. CDR3 bases: TGTGCCAGCAGCTTAATTGCGGGAGGGGAGGAGACCCAGTACTTC. Encoded protein: CASSLIAGGEETQYF.

V is TRBV4-2 and J is TRBJ1-2; 7 positions agree with TRBD1. The junction had 6 bases not matched to a gene; V was cut back by 2 bases and J by 6 bases. CDR1 and CDR2 (germline): LGHNA, YNFKEQ. There are 14 residues in the CDR3. The CDR3 DNA follows: TGTGCCAGCAGCCAATTAGGGGGCGGTCATGGCTACACCTTC. It specifies CASSQLGGGHGYTF.

V usage is TRBV24-1 and J usage is TRBJ2-1; TRBD2 matches at 8 bases. The CDR3 sequence is 15 residues long. Germline CDR1 KGHDR, CDR2 SFDVKD. The V segment lost 3 bases and the J segment 2 bases; nucleotides outside the gene matches: 2. The CDR3 is CATSDKRETYNEQFF. CDR3 sequence (DNA): TGTGCCACCAGTGATAAGCGGGAGACCTACAATGAGCAGTTCTTC.

The chain has TRBV12-2 and TRBJ2-7; no check of the table's D call, TRBD2, against the DNA was made. TRBV12-2 is a known pseudogene. This CDR3 spans 20 amino acids. The CDR3 sequence is CASRLGGRVEASGENYEQYF. The CDR3 bases are TGTGCAAGTCGCTTAGGCGGCAGGGTAGAGGCTAGCGGGGAAAACTACGAGCAGTACTTC.

The genes are TRBV7-2 and TRBJ2-5; D might be TRBD1 (7 bases). Germline loops: CDR1 SGHTA, CDR2 FQGNSA. Trimming took 7 bases from V and 4 from J, leaving 19 bases between them. The CDR3 has 15 amino acids. CDR3 in DNA: TGTGCCAGCACCCTTAGGAGGGGGCTGAGAGAGACCCAGTACTTC. It codes for CASTLRRGLRETQYF.